This entry lists 10 T cell receptor beta chains sequenced from one sample in a study of response to subunit inactivated influenza vaccine. From the RT-PCR reads, TCRdb called clonotypes with MiXCR, one entry per CDR3 protein. The repertoire has about 780,000 distinct CDR3 sequences, around 20% of them found once; the top ten carry approximately 10%. Sequenced here: PBMCs from blood, sampled roughly 5 days after vaccination. The origin of the receptors is a man in his fifties or sixties who received an inactivated influenza vaccine.

About this clonotype itself: One base away lies a much larger clone, so this may be a sequencing read error. The chain joins TRBV6-5 to TRBJ2-7; TRBD2 agrees at 13 bases. V lost 4 bases and J lost 6; bases outside the gene matches: 6. Germline V gene lookup returns CDR1 MNHEY and CDR2 SVGAGI. This CDR3 comprises 15 residues. For the CDR3, the DNA is TGTGCCAGCAGTTTGGCCGGGACTAGCGGGGCCGAGCAGTACTTC. It is translated as CASSLAGTSGAEQYF.

The chain couples TRBV27 to TRBJ2-3; unclear D gene. The CDR3 is 14 residues long. Germline V gene sequence: CDR1 MNHEY, CDR2 SMNVEV (reference sequence). Deletions cut 3 bases from V and 2 bases from J, with 9 bases between. The CDR3 loop reads CASSFVHDTDTQYF. CDR3 coding DNA: TGTGCCAGCAGTTTCGTCCACGACACAGATACGCAGTATTTT.

The chain uses TRBV9 and TRBJ2-3, with D uncertain. This CDR3 spans 17 amino acids. Trimming took 0 bases from V and 3 from J, leaving 17 bases between them. The germline V gene encodes CDR1 SGDLS and CDR2 YYNGEE. CDR3 sequence: CASSVGAQFTYTDTQYF. In DNA, the CDR3 is TGTGCCAGCAGCGTAGGGGCGCAATTTACTTATACAGATACGCAGTATTTT.

A few counts support this clonotype. A much larger clone lies a single base off, so this may be a read error. The chain uses TRBV7-3 and TRBJ2-1; 9 nucleotides line up with TRBD2. This CDR3 contains 15 residues. The V segment lost 5 bases and the J segment 5 bases; nucleotides outside the gene matches: 7. Germline-derived CDR1 and CDR2 are SGHTA and FQGTGA. In DNA form, the CDR3 reads TGTGCCAGCAGCCCCGGGACTAGCAGGAACAATGAGCAGTTCTTC. Protein product: CASSPGTSRNNEQFF.

The chain uses TRBV20-1 and TRBJ2-1; 11 bases match TRBD2. Germline V gene lookup returns CDR1 DFQATT and CDR2 SNEGSKA (reference sequence). The CDR3 loop spans 18 amino acids. Trimming cost V 3 bases and J 4 bases; bases outside gene matches: 14. Here the CDR3 reads CSASTSGSIMGKYNEQFF. The CDR3 DNA sequence: TGCAGTGCTAGCACTAGCGGGAGCATAATGGGTAAATACAATGAGCAGTTCTTC.

This clonotype was picked up many times. A read error may produce the germline difference seen at one junction end. V is TRBV4-2 and J is TRBJ2-7, with 13 bases identical to TRBD2. The CDR3 is made up of 17 amino acids. Germline V lookup: CDR1 LGHNA, CDR2 YNFKEQ. The CDR3 protein is CASSVGPGTSGMYAQYF. The CDR3 bases are TGTGCCAGCAGCGTAGGTCCGGGGACTAGCGGGATGTACGCGCAGTACTTC.

This clonotype was seen ten or more times. The chain recombines TRBV29-1 with TRBJ1-2, with D possibly TRBD1 on 6 matching bases. Germline V lookup: CDR1 SQVTM, CDR2 ANQGSEA. This CDR3 has 12 residues. V gave up 2 bases and J gave up 8 bases, with 12 bases separating them. The CDR3 reads CSVELRGSGYTF. In DNA, the CDR3 is TGCAGCGTTGAACTCAGGGGTTCGGGCTACACCTTC.

This sequence joins TRBV7-2 and TRBJ2-1; 8 positions match TRBD2. V shed 1 base, J shed 8 bases, and the junction held 4 bases outside the gene matches. The CDR3 sequence is 14 residues long. Per germline, CDR1 SGHTA and CDR2 FQGNSA. CDR3 sequence (DNA): TGTGCCAGCAGCTTAGTAGCGGGGCACCATGAGCAGTTCTTC. The encoded protein is CASSLVAGHHEQFF. The variable domain in full, with the rest retrieved from reference TRBV7-2 and TRBJ2-1, is GAGVSQSPSNKVTEKGKDVELRCDPISGHTALYWYRQSLGQGLEFLIYFQGNSAPDKSGLPSDRFSAERTGGSVSTLTIQRTQQEDSAVYLCASSLVAGHHEQFFGPGTRLTVL.

This clonotype was detected ten times or more. This rearrangement joins TRBV12-3 or TRBV12-4 to TRBJ2-3; D gene unclear. CDR3 length: 14 amino acids. V dropped 4 bases and J dropped 3 bases, with 11 bases sitting between them. CDR3 loop: CASSYTRGTDTQYF. The CDR3 DNA is TGTGCCAGCAGTTATACCAGAGGTACAGATACGCAGTATTTT.

J is TRBJ1-1 and V is TRBV29-1; 7 positions agree with TRBD1. V gave up 1 base and J gave up 3 bases; unmatched junction bases: 5. The CDR3 covers 14 residues. CDR1 and CDR2 (germline): SQVTM, ANQGSEA. The CDR3 bases are TGCAGCGTTGAAGCACAGGGGAGACACACTGAAGCTTTCTTT. This gives the protein CSVEAQGRHTEAFF.